This T cell receptor beta chain was sequenced for a study of CD8+CD57+ T cells in acquired aplastic anemia. Study background: An average of roughly 3 ug of DNA was obtained from sorted CD4+ and CD8+ cells. Findings and caveats of the study: A significant difference in CD8+ Simpson's diversity between patients and controls was not found.

The CDR3 consists of 15 residues. The V gene's germline CDR1 is SGDLS and CDR2 YYNGEE. V shed 3 bases and J 7 bases; nucleotides not matched to a gene: 7. Template material for TCR beta VDJ and CDR3 profiling consisted of genomic DNA. A single record per CDR3 protein comes from TCRdb applying MiXCR to the reads. Found here are 160,000 or so distinct CDR3 sequences, 45% to 55% of them singletons; the top ten hold about 2.6%. Ten or more counts support this clonotype. Antigen: not known. Before being chosen for sequencing, patients had shown CD8+CD57+ cell expansion by flow cytometry. All patients were therapy-naive when blood was sampled.

The gene calls are TRBV9 and TRBJ2-1; TRBD2 matches at 10 bases. The sample taken for sequencing was sorted CD4+, CD8+, or CD8+CD57+ T cells (not recorded which) from PBMCs. The sequence was obtained from a human donor with aplastic anemia. CDR3 nucleotide sequence: TGTGCCAGCAGCGATCTAGCGGGAGATGAAAATGAGCAGTTCTTC. This sequence encodes CASSDLAGDENEQFF.